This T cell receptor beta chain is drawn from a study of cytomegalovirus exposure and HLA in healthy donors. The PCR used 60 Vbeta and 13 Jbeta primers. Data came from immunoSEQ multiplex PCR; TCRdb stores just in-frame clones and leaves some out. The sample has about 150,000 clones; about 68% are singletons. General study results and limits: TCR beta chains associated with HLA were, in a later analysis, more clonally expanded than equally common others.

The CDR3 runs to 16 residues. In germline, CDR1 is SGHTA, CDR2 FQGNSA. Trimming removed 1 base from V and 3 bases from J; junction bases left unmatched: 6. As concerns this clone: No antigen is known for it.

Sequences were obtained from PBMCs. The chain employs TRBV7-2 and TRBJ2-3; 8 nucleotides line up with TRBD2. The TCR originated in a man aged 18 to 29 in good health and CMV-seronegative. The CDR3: CASSLGRGGKTDTQYF. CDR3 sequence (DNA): TGTGCCAGCAGCTTAGGCCGGGGGGGGAAAACAGATACGCAGTATTTT.